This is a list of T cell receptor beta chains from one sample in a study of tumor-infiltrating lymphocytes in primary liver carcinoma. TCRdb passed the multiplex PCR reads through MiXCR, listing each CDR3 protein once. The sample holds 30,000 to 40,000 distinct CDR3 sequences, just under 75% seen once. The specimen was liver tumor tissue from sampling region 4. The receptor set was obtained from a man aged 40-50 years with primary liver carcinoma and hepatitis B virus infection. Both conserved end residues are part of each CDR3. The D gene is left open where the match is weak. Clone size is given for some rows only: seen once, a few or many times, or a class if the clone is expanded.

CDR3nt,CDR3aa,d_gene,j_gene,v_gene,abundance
TGCAGTGTCACCAACCCCAGGGGCGGGTGGGAGACCCAGTACTTC,CSVTNPRGGWETQYF,-,TRBJ2-5,TRBV20-1,many
TGTGGCAGCAAGGCCTTTCAGGGCAGGGGCCGCTCCGGGGCCAACGTCCTGACTTTC,CGSKAFQGRGRSGANVLTF,-,TRBJ2-6,TRBV6-1,-
TGCGCCAGCAAGGGGATTGCTCGGGCCAACGTCCTGACTTTC,CASKGIARANVLTF,-,TRBJ2-6,TRBV5-1,many
TGCGCCAGCAGCTTGGAGGGTGGGAGCCATGAGCGGTTCTTC,CASSLEGGSHERFF,-,TRBJ2-1,TRBV5-1,-
TGTACCGGCAGCCAAGAAAGTGCGGGTCGTGAGCAGCTCTTC,CTGSQESAGREQLF,-,TRBJ2-1,TRBV4-2,-
TGTACCAGCGGCTTACAGCGCCCCAACAATGAGCAGTTCTTC,CTSGLQRPNNEQFF,-,TRBJ2-1,TRBV7-8,-
TGTGCCAAGAGACTAGTGGGCCCCACCGGGGAGCTGTTTTTT,CAKRLVGPTGELFF,-,TRBJ2-2,TRBV12-3/TRBV12-4,few
TGTACCATCAGTGCATCCTCAGTGACTAGCGGGGGCACATATACGCAGTATTTT,CTISASSVTSGGTYTQYF,TRBD2,TRBJ2-3,TRBV10-3,-
TGTGCCAGCAGTACGGACCAAGAGACCCAGTACTTC,CASSTDQETQYF,-,TRBJ2-5,TRBV5-4,medium-sized
TGTGTCAGCATCCAAGGGCAGTATGGCTACACCTTC,CVSIQGQYGYTF,-,TRBJ1-2,TRBV6-2/TRBV6-3,-
TGTGCCTGGTCGCACGGTCTAGCGGTAAAAGAGCAGTTCTTC,CAWSHGLAVKEQFF,TRBD2,TRBJ2-1,TRBV30,-
TGTGCCATCAGTAGAAGAAGTACAGGGAACACAGATACGCAGTACTTT,CAISRRSTGNTDTQYF,-,TRBJ2-3,TRBV11-2,few
TGCAGCGTTGAAGCAGAAGAAGGGGTGTATGGCTACACCTTC,CSVEAEEGVYGYTF,-,TRBJ1-2,TRBV29-1,-
TGCGCCAGCCAGCGACTAGCGGGCACAGATACGCAGTATTTT,CASQRLAGTDTQYF,TRBD2,TRBJ2-3,TRBV4-3,once
TGTGCCATCAGTGGTGGGTTCGGGACTAGCGGGAGCGGCAATGAGAAGTTCTTC,CAISGGFGTSGSGNEKFF,TRBD2,TRBJ2-1,TRBV10-3,-
TGTGCCAGCAGCTACGGAAAGACCTTGGGGACTGAATCTTTCTTT,CASSYGKTLGTESFF,-,TRBJ1-1,TRBV11-1,-
TGTGCCAGCGGCTTAACAGGGGGCTTACATGCGCAGTATTTT,CASGLTGGLHAQYF,TRBD1,TRBJ2-3,TRBV5-4,many
TGTGCCAGCAGCTTGGCCGGGACAACCGAAGAGCCCCAGTACTTC,CASSLAGTTEEPQYF,-,TRBJ2-5,TRBV5-1,-
TGTGCCAACAGCGAGGCCCCACAGAGACTAGCGGTCACAGATGCGCAATATTTT,CANSEAPQRLAVTDAQYF,TRBD2,TRBJ2-3,TRBV11-2,-
TGTGCCAGCAGCTCCGGGTCAGGGGATGACATCCAGTACTTC,CASSSGSGDDIQYF,-,TRBJ2-4,TRBV11-2,-
TGTGCCAGCAGCTCTCAGGGGGGTAATTCACCCCTCCACTTT,CASSSQGGNSPLHF,TRBD1,TRBJ1-6,TRBV7-9,many
TGTGCCAGCAGTGTGAGGGGAACGCAGCCCCAGCATTTT,CASSVRGTQPQHF,-,TRBJ1-5,TRBV10-2,-
TGTGCCAGCATCCCCCGAGAGGATCTGTTGGCCGAGTACTTC,CASIPREDLLAEYF,-,TRBJ2-5,TRBV12-3/TRBV12-4,once
TGTGCCAGCGGCTTAAAGGACAGGAACACCGGGGAGCTGTTTTTT,CASGLKDRNTGELFF,-,TRBJ2-2,TRBV11-2,-
TGTGTCAGCAGCTTAATGTTAAGGAACGAGCAGTACTTC,CVSSLMLRNEQYF,-,TRBJ2-7,TRBV7-2,-
TGTGCCAGCACCCAAGGACAGAGAGTGAATTCACCCTTCCACTTT,CASTQGQRVNSPFHF,-,TRBJ1-6,TRBV11-2,-
TGCGCCAGCAACCAGACAGGTACCTACAAGCAATACTTC,CASNQTGTYKQYF,-,TRBJ2-7,TRBV4-1,-
TGTGCCAGCTCACTGATAGCGGGAGAGACCCAGTACTTC,CASSLIAGETQYF,TRBD2,TRBJ2-5,TRBV18,-
TGCAGCGCCTCTCAGGACGGGGCTGAAGCTTTCTTT,CSASQDGAEAFF,-,TRBJ1-1,TRBV29-1,-
TGTGCCAGTAGTTACACACGGGGGCTGGAGCCACCCCTCCACTTT,CASSYTRGLEPPLHF,-,TRBJ1-6,TRBV6-5,-
TGCAGTGCTACGAAGACTAGCGGGAGCACCGGGGAGCTGTTTTTT,CSATKTSGSTGELFF,TRBD2,TRBJ2-2,TRBV20-1,once
TGTGCCAGCACTCGTAGGGAGAACACTGAGGCTTTCTTT,CASTRRENTEAFF,-,TRBJ1-1,TRBV5-5,-
TGTGCCAGCAGTGCCGTAGCGGGATGGGTAAACGGTGAGGAGTTCTTC,CASSAVAGWVNGEEFF,TRBD2,TRBJ2-1,TRBV14,-
TGCAACGTTAGTACCAAGGGGGCTACGCAGTATTTT,CNVSTKGATQYF,TRBD1,TRBJ2-3,TRBV29-1,-
TGTGCCAGCATTGAAATATCGGGAGGAAGGACAGATACGCAGTATTTT,CASIEISGGRTDTQYF,TRBD2,TRBJ2-3,TRBV6-1,-
TGTGCCAGCCACCTAACGGGTAGCGGGAGGGTAAGGGAGCAGTTCTTC,CASHLTGSGRVREQFF,TRBD2,TRBJ2-1,TRBV11-2,-
TGTGCCAACAGCTCTAACAGGAATTTCTACGAGCAGTACTTC,CANSSNRNFYEQYF,-,TRBJ2-7,TRBV11-2,-
TGTGCCAGCAGCTTAGGTTCCTCCCGTGAAACAGATAGGCAGTATTTT,CASSLGSSRETDRQYF,-,TRBJ2-3,TRBV7-2,-
TGTGCCAGTAGTTTGGTGCAGGGGGAGGCCCAGTGCTTC,CASSLVQGEAQCF,-,TRBJ2-5,TRBV12-3/TRBV12-4,-